This TCR beta chain stems from a study of identical twins. The V and J ends lost 5 bases and 6 bases, in that order; junction bases with no gene match: 7. Germline-derived CDR1 and CDR2 are SGHTA and FQGTGA. CDR3 length: 15 amino acids. Each CDR3 protein gets one entry after TCRdb re-called the 5' RACE reads with MiXCR. Altogether some 730,000 distinct CDR3 sequences are present, 18% being singletons, with the ten largest covering 10% to 15%. The sample was also linked to a second study, of T cells expressing NK-cell markers. That report adds: A handful of donors showed these clonotypes also leading the CD3+CD56-NKG2C+ fraction. It was still unclear whether expanded NKG2C+ T cell clones were HCMV specific.

The chain couples TRBV7-3 to TRBJ2-7, with TRBD2 matching over 13 bases. Sequenced input: PBMCs. The clonotype comes from a woman aged 18-29 years in good health. The CDR3 reads CASSRTGTSGAEQYF. The CDR3 region has the DNA TGTGCCAGCAGCCGAACCGGGACTAGCGGGGCCGAGCAGTACTTC.